This paragraph covers one TCR beta chain sequence. The method was immunoSEQ multiplex PCR; TCRdb's version includes in-frame clones alone and lacks a portion of them. The sample has under 150,000 clones, approximately 68% seen once; the top ten hold 2% to 2.5%. This sample was taken from a study of blood T cell repertoires in COVID-19. The germline CDR1 and CDR2 sequences are SGDLS and YYNGEE. This CDR3 spans 17 amino acids. Trimming shortened V by 0 bases and J by 4 bases, and 19 bases separated the two germline ends. The sequence was obtained from a woman in her seventies with acute or convalescent COVID-19. The sequencing input was peripheral blood. The chain combines TRBV9 with TRBJ2-5; the D is unclear. CDR3 DNA: TGTGCCAGCAGCGTAGGCCGATCCCCCCGTAACGGAGAGACCCAGTACTTC. It translates to CASSVGRSPRNGETQYF.